This record concerns one TCR beta chain sequence. What this receptor recognizes is not known. No base qualities exist here, and no much larger clone lies one base off it. Participants in the prospective study were aged about 18 to 100 years, lived in 20 to 30 United States geographic areas, and enrolled through a virtual design. Cohort assignment in the prospective study relied on participant-reported clinical history from a screening survey and a study questionnaire. Recovered participants in ImmuneRACE Cohort 3 were defined as having two consecutive negative NP/OP PCR tests, clearance from a healthcare professional, or resolution of symptoms. In the prospective study, mobile phlebotomists collected whole blood, serum and a nasopharyngeal or oropharyngeal swab from each participant. Additional blood draws and questionnaires over an approximately 2-month period could optionally be provided by prospective study participants. Before DNA extraction, blood samples from the prospective study were shipped at room temperature or frozen.

CDR1 SGHTA and CDR2 FQGNSA are derived from the germline V gene. Inclusive of the bounding cysteine and phenylalanine, the CDR3 is 15 residues long. Only CDR3 DNA is held: 45 bases, read in frame from base 1. A distance of 10 bases separates the germline ends of V and J, which lose 0 bases and 5 bases respectively. The data are from a study of blood T cell repertoires in COVID-19 (dated by TCRdb to the early 2020s). For the wider study: Samples covering the acute and convalescent phases of COVID-19 were provided by collaborators in the United States, Italy and Spain. A de-identified subject ID, COVID-19 status, age in years and sex were almost always included in the sample metadata. Where HLA class I and class II types were available, the types were taken from metadata supplied by the sample provider, not from assay-based typing. The material from the prospective study consisted of cDNA or gDNA derived from T cells, B-cell-depleted T cells, or PBMCs. Samples were obtained from the ongoing ImmuneRACE study (first 160 participants) and from about 1,300 subjects provided by 6 global collaborators. Subjects who had been exposed to COVID-19, were actively infected with it, or had recovered from it provided the deeply sampled blood TCRbeta repertoires that made up the dataset. The repertoires were released in a freely available public database meant as a resource for research on the immune response to SARS-CoV-2.

The immunoSEQ Assay, a bias-controlled multiplex PCR, was used to amplify TCRbeta CDR3 regions from genomic DNA. On the study's bioinformatics: Nucleated cell counts per sample were estimated from amplification of reference gene primers within the assay. To quantify the absolute abundance of each unique TCRbeta CDR3 rearrangement, sequence reads were collapsed and filtered. Productive Simpson clonality was computed per sample as the square root of Simpson's diversity index over productive rearrangements. TCRdb took this table from immuneACCESS and kept in-frame rearrangements with V and J called. Such tables lack part of the clones; where checked against another copy, unresolved V genes explain under half of the gap, and the rest is unexplained. That table is the source of V, J and clone size, and D and trimming were worked out from the DNA. This sample has 110,000 to 150,000 clones in its table, and around 86% of those were observed once. In total, the top ten clones hold less than 4.5% of the sample.

Study-level results and caveats: Clinical and demographic metadata were provided uncurated, with the amount varying by source and participant.

Sample: PBMCs or T cells enriched from blood (not recorded which). The clonotype originates from a man over 45 who had recovered from COVID-19. The chain is assembled from TRBV7-2 and TRBJ2-2; the D gene assignment is ambiguous. The CDR3 protein: CASSLALPVTGELFF. The DNA sequence follows: TGTGCCAGCAGCTTAGCACTGCCTGTTACCGGGGAGCTGTTTTTT. Where the CDR3 stops, the reference TRBV7-2 and TRBJ2-2 genes take over; the full variable domain is GAGVSQSPSNKVTEKGKDVELRCDPISGHTALYWYRQSLGQGLEFLIYFQGNSAPDKSGLPSDRFSAERTGGSVSTLTIQRTQQEDSAVYLCASSLALPVTGELFFGEGSRLTVL.